A single sample is the source of the 17 T cell receptor beta chains below, sequenced in a study of T cell changes during pregnancy in multiple sclerosis. The protocol was immunoSEQ multiplex PCR, while the TCRdb copy is restricted to in-frame clones and leaves out a portion. The top ten clones hold less than 6.5% of a sample with about 49,000 clones, over 90% of them seen once. The sequencing used CD8+ T cells from peripheral blood mononuclear cells, collected in the first trimester of pregnancy. Receptor source: a female donor with multiple sclerosis, enrolled in a pregnancy study.

The V gene is TRBV9, the J gene TRBJ2-7, with 8 bases fitting TRBD2. The V gene end was trimmed by 1 base and the J gene end by 5 bases; junction bases not matched to a gene: 8. The CDR3 is 15 amino acids. Germline V gives CDR1 SGDLS, CDR2 YYNGEE. Written as DNA, the CDR3 is TGTGCCAGCAGCGTAAGGAGCGGGAGAACAGACGAGCAGTACTTC. Protein sequence: CASSVRSGRTDEQYF. Full variable domain (missing parts from reference TRBV9 and TRBJ2-7): DSGVTQTPKHLITATGQRVTLRCSPRSGDLSVYWYQQSLDQGLQFLIQYYNGEERAKGNILERFSAQQFPDLHSELNLSSLELGDSALYFCASSVRSGRTDEQYFGPGTRLTVT.

V and J are TRBV6-1 and TRBJ2-1; D is ambiguous. V lost 2 bases and J lost 2, with 10 bases in between. From germline, CDR1 is MNHNS and CDR2 SASEGT. The CDR3 length is 15 residues. CDR3 coding DNA: TGTGCCAGCAGTGAATCGTCGGTTCCCTACAATGAGCAGTTCTTC. As protein: CASSESSVPYNEQFF.

The J gene is TRBJ2-1, the V gene TRBV19; D is ambiguous. Trimming took 1 base from V and 3 from J, leaving 7 bases between them. Germline CDR1 is LNHDA and CDR2 is SQIVND (reference sequence). The CDR3 covers 14 residues. DNA of the CDR3: TGTGCCAGTAGTATAGCGGTGAGCTACAATGAGCAGTTCTTC. This gives the protein CASSIAVSYNEQFF.

The chain employs TRBV27 and TRBJ1-1; D is possibly TRBD1 (6 bases). The CDR3 totals 13 residues. CDR1 and CDR2 (germline): MNHEY, SMNVEV (reference sequence). Trimming took off 3 bases at V and 4 bases at J, with 9 bases between the two ends. CDR3 residues: CASSFAGATEAFF. Written as DNA, the CDR3 is TGTGCCAGCAGTTTCGCAGGGGCCACTGAAGCTTTCTTT.

The rearrangement links TRBV2 to TRBJ2-5, with a weak D call TRBD2 (5 bases). Trimming shortened V by 4 bases and J by 9 bases, and 21 bases separated the two germline ends. The CDR3 runs 15 residues. The germline V gene encodes CDR1 SNHLY and CDR2 FYNNEI. The CDR3 DNA follows: TGTGCCAGCAGTGCCCCCCTAGAGGGCGTCCCGGCCCAGTACTTC. Protein: CASSAPLEGVPAQYF.

This chain links TRBV7-9 with TRBJ2-1; tentatively, D is TRBD1 (6 bases). CDR1 is SEHNR and CDR2 is FQNEAQ in the germline V gene (reference sequence). CDR3 length equals 13 residues. Trimming shortened V by 5 bases and J by 5 bases, and 10 bases separated the two germline ends. The CDR3 DNA follows: TGTGCCAGCAGCCAGGGGTCGGACAATGAGCAGTTCTTC. It yields the protein CASSQGSDNEQFF.

As DNA, the CDR3 is TGTGCCAGCAGCTTAGGGGCGGGGACTAGCGGTTCCTACGAGCAGTACTTC. Its translation: CASSLGAGTSGSYEQYF. This sequence joins TRBV7-6 and TRBJ2-7, with 11 positions matching TRBD2. The CDR3 sequence is 17 residues long. Germline CDR1 reads SGHVS; CDR2 reads FNYEAQ. V was clipped by 1 base and J by 1 base; unmatched bases: 6.

The V gene is TRBV19, the J gene TRBJ2-7, with a possible D match to TRBD1 (5 bases). The CDR3 runs to 14 residues. Trimming left V 3 bases short and J 0 bases short, with 9 bases between. Germline V gives CDR1 LNHDA, CDR2 SQIVND (reference sequence). CDR3 protein: CASSIQGSSYEQYF. Written as DNA, the CDR3 is TGTGCCAGTAGTATTCAGGGAAGCTCCTACGAGCAGTACTTC. Complete variable domain (other parts from reference TRBV19 and TRBJ2-7): DGGITQSPKYLFRKEGQNVTLSCEQNLNHDAMYWYRQDPGQGLRLIYYSQIVNDFQKGDIAEGYSVSREKKESFPLTVTSAQKNPTAFYLCASSIQGSSYEQYFGPGTRLTVT.

The chain uses TRBV27 and TRBJ1-5; possible D gene TRBD1, 5 bases. There are 14 residues in the CDR3. CDR1 is MNHEY, CDR2 SMNVEV, per germline (reference sequence). The ends were cut back, 5 bases at V and 6 bases at J, with 14 bases in the middle. This CDR3 reads CASSPSGRGQPQHF. DNA for the CDR3: TGTGCCAGCAGTCCCTCGGGGCGGGGTCAGCCCCAGCATTTT.

This rearrangement joins TRBV4-3 to TRBJ2-1; TRBD2 matches 12 bases. Losses at the gene ends were 0 bases for V and 7 bases for J; bases not matched to a gene: 16. This CDR3 spans 20 amino acids. Per the germline V gene, CDR1 is LGHNA and CDR2 is YSLEER. CDR3 residues: CASSQDPYLESSGRVNEQFF. The CDR3 DNA is TGCGCCAGCAGCCAAGACCCCTACCTGGAGTCTAGCGGGAGGGTTAATGAGCAGTTCTTC.

The rearrangement joins TRBV9 to TRBJ1-4; possibly TRBD1 for D (5 bases). V lost 8 bases, J lost 3 bases, and 17 bases lay in between. Germline V gene sequence: CDR1 SGDLS, CDR2 YYNGEE. CDR3 size: 15 residues. CDR3 sequence (DNA): TGTGCCAGTAAGCGTCACGGGGGGTCTAATGAAAAACTGTTTTTT. This sequence encodes CASKRHGGSNEKLFF. The full variable domain, in which reference TRBV9 and TRBJ1-4 provide the parts outside the CDR3, is DSGVTQTPKHLITATGQRVTLRCSPRSGDLSVYWYQQSLDQGLQFLIQYYNGEERAKGNILERFSAQQFPDLHSELNLSSLELGDSALYFCASKRHGGSNEKLFFGSGTQLSVL.

The rearrangement joins TRBV30 to TRBJ2-7; 7 bases agree with TRBD1. J lost 4 bases, V lost 0 bases, and 3 bases had no gene match. CDR1 is GTSNPN and CDR2 is SVGIG in the germline V gene (reference sequence). The CDR3 totals 13 residues. CDR3 sequence: CAWSVGGAYEQYF. The CDR3 nucleotides are TGTGCCTGGAGTGTAGGGGGCGCTTACGAGCAGTACTTC.

This chain joins TRBV27 and TRBJ1-5; D remains unclear. Germline loops: CDR1 MNHEY, CDR2 SMNVEV (reference sequence). This CDR3 comprises 14 residues. The V and J ends lost 2 bases and 6 bases respectively, with 11 bases between them. In DNA form, the CDR3 reads TGTGCCAGCAGTTTAAGAGGGATCAGTCAGCCCCAGCATTTT. As protein: CASSLRGISQPQHF.

The chain has TRBV27 and TRBJ2-7; a possible D gene is TRBD1 (5 bases). The CDR3 covers 12 residues. The V end was cut by 6 bases, the J end by 5 bases, with 11 bases between. The V gene's germline CDR1 is MNHEY and CDR2 SMNVEV (reference sequence). Here the CDR3 reads CASSSTDHEQYF. The CDR3, as DNA: TGTGCCAGCAGCTCGACAGATCACGAGCAGTACTTC.

The CDR3 reads CASSFLRTSSGRATDTQYF. In DNA, the CDR3 is TGTGCCAGCAGCTTCCTACGTACATCTAGCGGGAGGGCCACAGATACGCAGTATTTT. The chain couples TRBV11-1 to TRBJ2-3; TRBD2 aligns across 12 bases. The J segment lost 2 bases and the V segment lost 3 bases, leaving 12 bases of the junction unmatched. CDR3 size: 19 residues. Germline V gene data show CDR1 as SGHAT and CDR2 as FQDESV (reference sequence).

The chain recombines TRBV2 with TRBJ2-7, with D maybe TRBD2 (6 bases). Per the germline V gene, CDR1 is SNHLY and CDR2 is FYNNEI. The CDR3 runs to 13 residues. V lost 6 bases to trimming and J lost 3 bases, with 12 bases between them. This CDR3 reads CASREGINYEQYF. The CDR3 region has the DNA TGTGCCAGCAGGGAGGGGATTAACTACGAGCAGTACTTC.

This chain joins TRBV5-4 and TRBJ2-7; 8 nucleotides match TRBD1. After removal of 1 base from V and 4 bases from J, the junction contained 7 bases not matched to a gene. From germline, CDR1 is SGHNT and CDR2 YYREEE (reference sequence). The CDR3 contains 15 residues. The CDR3 sequence: CASSLFQGASYEQYF. In nucleotides, the CDR3 is TGTGCCAGCAGCTTGTTTCAGGGGGCTTCTTACGAGCAGTACTTC.